The 20 T cell receptor beta chains reported below all come from one sample, sequenced in a study of blood T cell repertoires in COVID-19. Assay used: immunoSEQ multiplex PCR; TCRdb lists only in-frame clones, some missing. Of around 160,000 clones in the sample, roughly four fifths were seen once. Sequencing input: peripheral blood. The receptors come from a human donor in a cohort sampled during active COVID-19.

The rearrangement links TRBV5-4 to TRBJ1-1; 7 nucleotides match TRBD1. Germline-derived CDR1 and CDR2 are SGHNT and YYREEE (reference sequence). With 4 bases clipped from V and 6 bases from J, the junction kept 3 bases outside the gene matches. CDR3 length: 12 residues. The CDR3 here is CASSLQGPEAFF. CDR3 nucleotide sequence: TGTGCCAGCAGCCTACAGGGGCCTGAAGCTTTCTTT.

The J gene is TRBJ2-1, the V gene TRBV7-9; D perhaps matches TRBD1 (7 bases). The germline V gene has CDR1 SEHNR and CDR2 FQNEAQ (reference sequence). The V end was cut by 5 bases, the J end by 5 bases, with 13 bases between. The CDR3 spans 14 residues. The CDR3 bases are TGTGCCAGCAGCGCCTCCAGGGGGGACAATGAGCAGTTCTTC. As protein: CASSASRGDNEQFF.

The CDR3, as DNA: TGTGCCAGCAGCCGGGGGACAGGGGGTAACTATGGCTACACCTTC. Translation gives CASSRGTGGNYGYTF. The J gene is TRBJ1-2, the V gene TRBV5-6; 11 bases are a match to TRBD1. This CDR3 spans 15 amino acids. CDR1 and CDR2 (germline): SGHDT, YYEEEE. V shed 4 bases and J 1 base; nucleotides not matched to a gene: 3.

This clone was counted only a few times. CDR3 protein: CASSPSPADRTRRGEQFF. Here the CDR3 DNA reads TGTGCCAGTAGTCCCTCCCCTGCTGATAGGACCCGCCGGGGTGAGCAGTTCTTC. The rearrangement uses TRBV19 and TRBJ2-1, with D perhaps TRBD2 (5 bases). Per the germline V gene, CDR1 is LNHDA and CDR2 is SQIVND (reference sequence). This CDR3 contains 18 residues. V lost 5 bases and J 9 bases, leaving 29 bases between the germline ends.

The genes are TRBV5-1 and TRBJ1-1, with D unresolved. There are 16 residues in the CDR3. Germline CDR1 reads SGHRS; CDR2 reads YFSETQ. Trimming removed 4 bases at V and 4 bases at J, with 20 bases between. The CDR3 DNA is TGCGCCAGCAGCGACCGGGGTTCAGGAGAGGGCACTGAAGCTTTCTTT. This sequence encodes CASSDRGSGEGTEAFF.

This clone was seen a handful of times. The chain uses TRBV7-2 and TRBJ2-7; D gene ambiguous. V was cut by 5 bases and J by 0 bases, with 8 bases left in between. The germline gives CDR1 SGHTA, CDR2 FQGNSA. The CDR3 runs to 13 residues. The CDR3 here is CASSDTSSYEQYF. CDR3 sequence (DNA): TGTGCCAGCAGCGACACGAGCTCCTACGAGCAGTACTTC.

The chain carries TRBV5-1 and TRBJ2-4; 7 nucleotides align to TRBD1. Germline trimming cut 4 bases from V and 5 bases from J; bases unmatched to any gene: 9. The germline V gene has CDR1 SGHRS and CDR2 YFSETQ. This CDR3 comprises 15 residues. CDR3 residues: CASSDPGQSQNIQYF. The CDR3, as DNA: TGCGCCAGCAGCGACCCGGGACAGTCCCAAAACATTCAGTACTTC.

The chain is built from TRBV5-6 and TRBJ1-1; no firm D call. CDR1 is SGHDT, CDR2 YYEEEE, per germline. The CDR3 has 12 residues. V shed 0 bases and J shed 10 bases, with 10 bases lying between them. CDR3 in DNA: TGTGCCAGCAGCTTGGTAGCAAGCGGAGCTTTCTTT. Translated: CASSLVASGAFF. The full variable domain, in which reference TRBV5-6 and TRBJ1-1 provide the parts outside the CDR3, is DAGVTQSPTHLIKTRGQQVTLRCSPKSGHDTVSWYQQALGQGPQFIFQYYEEEERQRGNFPDRFSGHQFPNYSSELNVNALLLGDSALYLCASSLVASGAFFGQGTRLTVV.

The rearrangement uses TRBV27 and TRBJ2-5, with D unclear. Trimming took 2 bases from V and 5 from J, leaving 9 bases between them. This CDR3 comprises 13 residues. Germline loops: CDR1 MNHEY, CDR2 SMNVEV (reference sequence). CDR3 loop: CASSLNSGETQYF. The CDR3 nucleotides are TGTGCCAGCAGTTTAAATTCTGGCGAGACCCAGTACTTC.

The rearrangement joins TRBV7-9 to TRBJ2-7; TRBD2 might be the D (5 bases). This CDR3 spans 15 amino acids. V was trimmed by 5 bases and J by 2 bases, leaving 16 bases between them. CDR1 is SEHNR and CDR2 is FQNEAQ in the germline V gene (reference sequence). CDR3 sequence: CASSDRPSGTYEQYF. In DNA, the CDR3 is TGTGCCAGCAGCGATAGACCTTCGGGGACCTACGAGCAGTACTTC.

The rearrangement links TRBV6-5 to TRBJ2-1, with 8 bases fitting TRBD2. Germline V gene sequence: CDR1 MNHEY, CDR2 SVGAGI. This CDR3 spans 13 amino acids. CDR3 nucleotide sequence: TGTGCAGCGGCGGGGGGAACCTACAATGAGCAGTTCTTC. Translation gives CAAAGGTYNEQFF.

The chain is built from TRBV28 and TRBJ1-6; D unclear. The germline CDR1 and CDR2 sequences are MDHEN and SYDVKM. The ends were cut back, 10 bases at V and 2 bases at J, with 12 bases in the middle. The CDR3 contains 14 residues. The CDR3 DNA follows: TGTGCCATCCACGGGGAGGCCTATAATTCACCCCTCCACTTT. The encoded protein is CAIHGEAYNSPLHF. Variable domain in full (rest from reference TRBV28 and TRBJ1-6): DVKVTQSSRYLVKRTGEKVFLECVQDMDHENMFWYRQDPGLGLRLIYFSYDVKMKEKGDIPEGYSVSREKKERFSLILESASTNQTSMYLCAIHGEAYNSPLHFGNGTRLTVT.

The chain employs TRBV12-3 or TRBV12-4 and TRBJ1-2; TRBD1 matches 7 bases. Trimming at V came to 6 bases and at J to 8 bases, leaving 9 bases not matched to a gene. The CDR3 length is 13 residues. The CDR3 loop reads CASRTGTVSGYTF. The CDR3 coding sequence is TGTGCCAGCAGAACCGGGACAGTATCCGGCTACACCTTC.

This sequence joins TRBV6-2 or TRBV6-3 and TRBJ2-2, with D maybe TRBD1 (6 bases). CDR3 length: 15 residues. Germline loops: CDR1 MNHEY, CDR2 SVGEGT. The V gene lost 2 bases and the J gene lost 5 bases, with 12 bases spanning the gap. CDR3: CASSYVPGETGELFF. CDR3 in DNA: TGTGCCAGCAGTTACGTACCAGGGGAGACCGGGGAGCTGTTTTTT.

This clone has ten or more counts. This chain uses TRBV27 with TRBJ2-1, with 11 positions matching TRBD2. The V and J ends lost 7 bases and 3 bases, in that order; junction bases with no gene match: 5. Germline V gene data show CDR1 as MNHEY and CDR2 as SMNVEV (reference sequence). The length of the CDR3 is 15 residues. CDR3 amino acids: CASITTSGDYNEQFF. The CDR3 bases are TGTGCCAGCATTACGACTAGCGGGGACTACAATGAGCAGTTCTTC.

The gene calls are TRBV25-1 and TRBJ1-6, with D unresolved. Germline CDR1 MGHDK, CDR2 SYGVNS. The CDR3 spans 15 residues. With 7 bases removed from V and 0 bases from J, the gap between germline ends came to 10 bases. CDR3: CASMMRSSYNSPLHF. The CDR3 nucleotides are TGTGCCAGCATGATGCGGAGCTCCTATAATTCACCCCTCCACTTT.

The V call is TRBV19, the J call TRBJ2-5; TRBD2 agrees at 11 bases. The germline V gene encodes CDR1 LNHDA and CDR2 SQIVND (reference sequence). Unmatched junction bases numbered 8, after V lost 5 bases and J lost 3 bases. The CDR3 spans 16 residues. CDR3 in amino acids: CASSSQLAGVKETQYF. CDR3 DNA: TGTGCCAGTAGTTCGCAACTAGCGGGGGTGAAAGAGACCCAGTACTTC.

The gene calls are TRBV2 and TRBJ1-5; D is unclear. The CDR3 totals 14 residues. V lost 4 bases and J lost 4, with 11 bases in between. From germline, CDR1 is SNHLY and CDR2 FYNNEI. CDR3 sequence: CASSAWATNQPQHF. In DNA, the CDR3 is TGTGCCAGCAGTGCATGGGCCACTAATCAGCCCCAGCATTTT. Supplemented by reference TRBV2 and TRBJ1-5, the full variable domain reads EPEVTQTPSHQVTQMGQEVILRCVPISNHLYFYWYRQILGQKVEFLVSFYNNEISEKSEIFDDQFSVERPDGSNFTLKIRSTKLEDSAMYFCASSAWATNQPQHFGDGTRLSIL.

The rearrangement joins TRBV4-3 to TRBJ2-7, with 10 bases that match TRBD1. In germline, CDR1 is LGHNA, CDR2 YSLEER. The V segment lost 8 bases and the J segment 3 bases; nucleotides outside the gene matches: 22. This CDR3 spans 19 amino acids. In DNA, the CDR3 is TGCGCCAGCCCCAAAGGTCGGGACAGGGGAGGTATCTATTACTACGAGCAGTACTTC. Its protein product is CASPKGRDRGGIYYYEQYF.

J is TRBJ2-2 and V is TRBV30; 9 bases agree with TRBD2. With 3 bases clipped from V and 8 bases from J, the junction kept 4 bases outside the gene matches. The germline V gene encodes CDR1 GTSNPN and CDR2 SVGIG (reference sequence). This CDR3 has 13 residues. The CDR3, as DNA: TGTGCCTGGAGCCCTAGCGGGATGGGGGAGCTGTTTTTT. Its protein product is CAWSPSGMGELFF.